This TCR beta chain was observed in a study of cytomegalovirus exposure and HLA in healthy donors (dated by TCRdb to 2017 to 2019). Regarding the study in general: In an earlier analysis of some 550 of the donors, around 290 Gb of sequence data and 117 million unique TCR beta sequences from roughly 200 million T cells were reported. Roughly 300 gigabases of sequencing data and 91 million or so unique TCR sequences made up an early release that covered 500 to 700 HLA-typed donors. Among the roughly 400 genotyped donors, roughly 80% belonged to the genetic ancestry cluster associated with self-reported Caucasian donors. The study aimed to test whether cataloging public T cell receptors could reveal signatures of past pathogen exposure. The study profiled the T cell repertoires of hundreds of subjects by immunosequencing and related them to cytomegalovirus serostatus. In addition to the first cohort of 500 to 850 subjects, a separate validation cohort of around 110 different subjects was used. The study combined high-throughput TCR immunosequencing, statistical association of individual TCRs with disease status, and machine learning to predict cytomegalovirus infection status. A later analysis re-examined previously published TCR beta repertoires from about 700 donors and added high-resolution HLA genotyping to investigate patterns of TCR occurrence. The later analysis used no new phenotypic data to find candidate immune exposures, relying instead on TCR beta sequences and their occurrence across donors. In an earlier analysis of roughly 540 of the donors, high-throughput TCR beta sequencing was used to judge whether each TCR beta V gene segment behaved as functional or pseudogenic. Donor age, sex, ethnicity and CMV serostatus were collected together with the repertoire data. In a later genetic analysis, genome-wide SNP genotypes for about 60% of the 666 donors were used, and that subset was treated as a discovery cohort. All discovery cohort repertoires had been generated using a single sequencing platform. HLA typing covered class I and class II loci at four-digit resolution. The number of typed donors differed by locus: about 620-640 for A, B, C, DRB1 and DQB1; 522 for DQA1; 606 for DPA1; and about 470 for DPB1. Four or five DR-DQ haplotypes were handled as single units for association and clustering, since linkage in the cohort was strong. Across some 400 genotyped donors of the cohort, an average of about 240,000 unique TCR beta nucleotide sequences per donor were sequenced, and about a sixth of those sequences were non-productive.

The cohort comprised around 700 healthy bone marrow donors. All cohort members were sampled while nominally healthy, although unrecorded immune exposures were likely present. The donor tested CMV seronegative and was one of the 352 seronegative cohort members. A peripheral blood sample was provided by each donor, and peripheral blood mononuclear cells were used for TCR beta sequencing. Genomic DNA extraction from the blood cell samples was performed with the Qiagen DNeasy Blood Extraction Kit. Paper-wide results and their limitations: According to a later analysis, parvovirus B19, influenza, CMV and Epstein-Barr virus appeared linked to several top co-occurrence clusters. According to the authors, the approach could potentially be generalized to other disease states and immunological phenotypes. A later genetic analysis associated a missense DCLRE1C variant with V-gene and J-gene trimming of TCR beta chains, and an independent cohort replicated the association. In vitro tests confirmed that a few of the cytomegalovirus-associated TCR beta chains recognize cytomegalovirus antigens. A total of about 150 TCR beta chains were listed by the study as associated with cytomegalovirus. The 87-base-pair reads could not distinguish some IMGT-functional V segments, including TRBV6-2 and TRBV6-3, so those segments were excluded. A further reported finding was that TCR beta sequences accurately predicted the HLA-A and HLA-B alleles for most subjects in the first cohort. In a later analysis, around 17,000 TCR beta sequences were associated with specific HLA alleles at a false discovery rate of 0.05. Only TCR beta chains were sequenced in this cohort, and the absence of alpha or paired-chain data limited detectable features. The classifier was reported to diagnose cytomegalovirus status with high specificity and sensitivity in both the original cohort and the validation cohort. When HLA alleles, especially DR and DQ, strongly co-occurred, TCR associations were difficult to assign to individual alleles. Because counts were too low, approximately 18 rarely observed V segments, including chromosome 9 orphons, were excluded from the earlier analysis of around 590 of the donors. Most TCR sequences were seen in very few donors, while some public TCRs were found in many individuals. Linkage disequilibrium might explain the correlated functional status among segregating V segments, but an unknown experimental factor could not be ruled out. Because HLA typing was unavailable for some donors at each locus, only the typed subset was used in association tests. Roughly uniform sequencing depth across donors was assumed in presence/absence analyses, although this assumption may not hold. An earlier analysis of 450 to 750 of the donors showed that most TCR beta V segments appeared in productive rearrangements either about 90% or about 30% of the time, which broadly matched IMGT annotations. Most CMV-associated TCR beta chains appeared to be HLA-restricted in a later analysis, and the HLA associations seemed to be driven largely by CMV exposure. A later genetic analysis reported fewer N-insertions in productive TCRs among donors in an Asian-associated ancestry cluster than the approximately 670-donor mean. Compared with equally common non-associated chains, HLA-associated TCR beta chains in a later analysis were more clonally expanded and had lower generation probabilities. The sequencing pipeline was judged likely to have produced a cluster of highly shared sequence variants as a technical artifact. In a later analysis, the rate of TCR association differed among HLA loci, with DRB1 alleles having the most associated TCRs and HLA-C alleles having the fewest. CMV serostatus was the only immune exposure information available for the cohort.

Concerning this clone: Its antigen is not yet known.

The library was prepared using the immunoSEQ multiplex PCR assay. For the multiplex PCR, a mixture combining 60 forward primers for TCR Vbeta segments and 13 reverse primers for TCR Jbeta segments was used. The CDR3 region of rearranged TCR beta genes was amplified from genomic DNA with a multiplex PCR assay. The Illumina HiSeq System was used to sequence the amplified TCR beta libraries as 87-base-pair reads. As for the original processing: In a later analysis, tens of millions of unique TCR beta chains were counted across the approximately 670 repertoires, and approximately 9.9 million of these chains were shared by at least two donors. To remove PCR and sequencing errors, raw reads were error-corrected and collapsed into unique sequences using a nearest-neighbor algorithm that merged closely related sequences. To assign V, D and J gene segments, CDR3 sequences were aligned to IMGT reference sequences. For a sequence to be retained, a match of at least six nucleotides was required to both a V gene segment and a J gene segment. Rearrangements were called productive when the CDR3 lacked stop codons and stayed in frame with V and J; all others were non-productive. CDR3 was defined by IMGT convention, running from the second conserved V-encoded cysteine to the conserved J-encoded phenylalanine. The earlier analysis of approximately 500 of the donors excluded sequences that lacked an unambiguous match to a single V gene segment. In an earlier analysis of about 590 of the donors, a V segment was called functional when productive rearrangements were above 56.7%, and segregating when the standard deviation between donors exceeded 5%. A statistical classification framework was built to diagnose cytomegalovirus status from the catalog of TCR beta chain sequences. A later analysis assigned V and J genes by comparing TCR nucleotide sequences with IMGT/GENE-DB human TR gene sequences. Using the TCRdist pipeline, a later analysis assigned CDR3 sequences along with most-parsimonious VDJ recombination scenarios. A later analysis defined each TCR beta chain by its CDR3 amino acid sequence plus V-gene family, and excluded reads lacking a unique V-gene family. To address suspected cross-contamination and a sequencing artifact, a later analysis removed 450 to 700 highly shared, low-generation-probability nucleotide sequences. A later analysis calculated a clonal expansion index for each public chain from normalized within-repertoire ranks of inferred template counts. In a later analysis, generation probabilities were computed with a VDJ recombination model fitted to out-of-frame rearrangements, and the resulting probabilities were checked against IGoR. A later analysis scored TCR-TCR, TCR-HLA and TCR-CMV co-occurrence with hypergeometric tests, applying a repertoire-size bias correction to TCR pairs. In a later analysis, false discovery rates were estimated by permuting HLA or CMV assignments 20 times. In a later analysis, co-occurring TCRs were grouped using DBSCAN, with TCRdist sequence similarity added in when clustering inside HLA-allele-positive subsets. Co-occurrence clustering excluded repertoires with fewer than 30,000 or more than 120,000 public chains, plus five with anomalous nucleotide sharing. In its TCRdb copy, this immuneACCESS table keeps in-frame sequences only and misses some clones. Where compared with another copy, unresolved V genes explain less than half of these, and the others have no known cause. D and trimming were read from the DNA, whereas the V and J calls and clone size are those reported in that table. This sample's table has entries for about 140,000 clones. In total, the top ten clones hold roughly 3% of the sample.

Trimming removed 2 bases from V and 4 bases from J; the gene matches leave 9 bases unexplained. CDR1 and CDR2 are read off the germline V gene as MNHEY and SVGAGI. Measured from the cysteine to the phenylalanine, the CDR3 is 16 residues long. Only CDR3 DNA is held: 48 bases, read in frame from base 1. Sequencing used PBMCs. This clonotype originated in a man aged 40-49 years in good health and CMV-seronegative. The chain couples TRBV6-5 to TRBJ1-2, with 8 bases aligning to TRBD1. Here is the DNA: TGTGCCAGCAGTTACCGGGGACAGGTGGGATCCTATGGCTACACCTTC. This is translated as CASSYRGQVGSYGYTF.